This TCR beta chain was identified during a study of CD8 T cells in Susac syndrome. A quantity of about 0.45 to 1 ug RNA underwent reverse transcription using random hexamers. A single record per CDR3 protein comes from TCRdb applying MiXCR to the immunoSEQ multiplex PCR reads. The sample contains 170,000 or so distinct CDR3 sequences, roughly 95% of which appear only once. FACS enriched CD8+ TEMRA cells, while bulk CD8+ and CD4+ were negatively isolated. V was pared by 2 bases and J by 4 bases, with 14 bases between. This CDR3 contains 14 residues. The germline CDR1 and CDR2 sequences are GTSNPN and SVGIG (reference sequence).

The sequence was collected from a human donor with Susac syndrome. The chain joins TRBV30 to TRBJ1-1; a weak D match, TRBD1 (5 bases). Specimen: CD4+ T cells from PBMCs. The CDR3 loop is CAWSLDLGGTEAFF. DNA of the CDR3: TGTGCCTGGAGTTTGGACCTGGGGGGCACTGAAGCTTTCTTT.